One sample yielded the 20 T cell receptor beta chains listed below, sequenced in a study of T cell repertoires in cytomegalovirus infection. Using its own MiXCR run on the reads, TCRdb lists one record per CDR3 protein. The sample lists approximately 490,000 distinct CDR3 sequences, 10% to 12% seen once, with roughly a tenth in the top ten. Sequencing was done on a sample of PBMCs. These receptors originate from a human donor in good health (CMV status not recorded). Some clones in this sample may be carry-over from other donors' samples.

Many counts were recorded for this clonotype. The chain combines TRBV11-2 with TRBJ2-1; no firm D call. Looked up from germline, CDR1 is SGHAT and CDR2 is FQNNGV. V was pared by 3 bases and J by 4 bases, with 13 bases between. The CDR3 loop spans 15 amino acids. CDR3 in amino acids: CASSLMVPRYNEQFF. Written as DNA, the CDR3 is TGTGCCAGCAGCTTGATGGTCCCGAGGTACAATGAGCAGTTCTTC.

This clonotype was seen more than once but under ten times. The chain employs TRBV12-5 and TRBJ2-1, with TRBD2 identical over 9 bases. The CDR3 contains 15 residues. The germline gives CDR1 LGHNT, CDR2 FRNRAP. The junction had 15 bases not matched to a gene; V was cut back by 9 bases and J by 9 bases. The CDR3 spells CASGESSGIEGEQFF. The CDR3, as DNA: TGTGCTAGCGGAGAGTCTAGCGGGATCGAAGGTGAGCAGTTCTTC.

This chain connects TRBV7-9 to TRBJ2-6; D ambiguous. CDR1 SEHNR and CDR2 FQNEAQ come from the germline V gene (reference sequence). Trimming left V 4 bases short and J 0 bases short, with 7 bases between. The CDR3 covers 15 residues. This CDR3 is CASSSTNSGANVLTF. The CDR3 coding sequence is TGTGCCAGCAGCTCCACAAACTCTGGGGCCAACGTCCTGACTTTC.

J is TRBJ2-7 and V is TRBV9, with a tentative D call TRBD1 (5 bases). The CDR3 totals 14 residues. Trimming cost V 4 bases and J 0 bases, with 11 bases left between them. Germline lookup yields CDR1 SGDLS and CDR2 YYNGEE. The CDR3 loop is CASSPADTSYEQYF. CDR3 nucleotides: TGTGCCAGCAGCCCCGCGGACACCTCCTACGAGCAGTACTTC.

With regard to this clonotype: Germline is not matched at one junction end, which may reflect a read error. This rearrangement joins TRBV10-3 to TRBJ2-7; 7 bases match TRBD1. The CDR3 runs 12 residues. In germline, CDR1 is ENHRY, CDR2 SYGVKD. CDR3 nucleotides: TGTGCCATCAGCCCGACAGGGTACGAGCTGTACTTC. Translated, it gives CAISPTGYELYF.

This clonotype was found a few times. The chain combines TRBV24-1 with TRBJ2-1; TRBD2 agrees at 10 bases. This CDR3 comprises 16 residues. Germline CDR1 KGHDR, CDR2 SFDVKD. J lost 3 bases, V lost 4 bases, and 5 bases had no gene match. In DNA, the CDR3 is TGTGCCACCAGTGAGGCTAGCGGGAGAGACTACAATGAGCAGTTCTTC. This sequence encodes CATSEASGRDYNEQFF.

This clonotype was counted a few times. The chain joins TRBV20-1 to TRBJ1-6; the match to TRBD1 covers 9 bases. V gave up 5 bases and J gave up 6 bases; unmatched junction bases: 2. In germline, CDR1 is DFQATT, CDR2 SNEGSKA (reference sequence). The CDR3 runs 13 residues. The DNA of the CDR3 is TGCAGTGCTCCGGGACAGGGTAATTCACCCCTCCACTTT. The encoded protein is CSAPGQGNSPLHF.

In this sample, this clonotype turned up many times. V usage is TRBV10-1 and J usage is TRBJ1-6; no clear D gene. The germline V gene has CDR1 WNHNN and CDR2 SYGVQD (reference sequence). CDR3 length: 13 residues. The V gene lost 3 bases and the J gene lost 7 bases, with 7 bases spanning the gap. CDR3 loop: CASSEGRNSPLHF. The CDR3, as DNA: TGCGCCAGCAGTGAAGGAAGAAATTCACCCCTCCACTTT.

This clonotype was counted at least ten times. The chain uses TRBV7-8 and TRBJ1-5; 8 bases map to TRBD1. The CDR3 sequence is 16 residues long. Germline trimming cut 1 base from V and 1 base from J; bases unmatched to any gene: 3. The V gene's germline CDR1 is SGHVS and CDR2 FQNEAQ. Written as DNA, the CDR3 is TGTGCCAGCAGCTTAGATTACAGGGGGAGCAATCAGCCCCAGCATTTT. This gives the protein CASSLDYRGSNQPQHF.

There are many counts of this clonotype. The chain employs TRBV11-2 and TRBJ1-4; D is uncertain. Germline values: CDR1 SGHAT, CDR2 FQNNGV. The CDR3 has 17 amino acids. The V gene lost 1 base and the J gene lost 2 bases, with 14 bases spanning the gap. The CDR3 region is CASSLGYGAGTNEKLFF. CDR3 nucleotide sequence: TGTGCCAGCAGCTTAGGATATGGTGCTGGTACTAATGAAAAACTGTTTTTT.

The V call is TRBV23-1, the J call TRBJ1-5; D is unresolved. TRBV23-1 is marked as an open reading frame, function uncertain. V gave up 0 bases and J gave up 11 bases, with 20 bases separating them. The CDR3 sequence is 16 residues long. CDR3 bases: TGCGCCAGCAGTCAATCGATAGCGAGGGAAAGGAGAGCCCAGCATTTT. It specifies CASSQSIARERRAQHF.

The J gene is TRBJ2-4, the V gene TRBV29-1; no definite D call. Germline V gene sequence: CDR1 SQVTM, CDR2 ANQGSEA. The CDR3 is made up of 11 amino acids. The V end lost 4 bases, the J end lost 6 bases, and 7 bases lay between the germline ends. CDR3 in amino acids: CSVGVANIQYF. CDR3 coding DNA: TGCAGCGTTGGTGTCGCAAACATTCAGTACTTC.

This clonotype has a count of ten or more. The chain couples TRBV5-1 to TRBJ1-2, with D uncertain. Trimming removed 2 bases from V and 1 base from J, with 21 bases in between. Germline loops: CDR1 SGHRS, CDR2 YFSETQ. The CDR3 runs 18 residues. For the CDR3, the DNA is TGCGCCAGCAGCTTAATTAGTGGAATCAAGGCTGGTAACTATGGCTACACCTTC. This encodes CASSLISGIKAGNYGYTF.

The CDR3 nucleotides read TGTGCCTGGAGCGGCGGTTGGCAGGGGGCGAAAGATACGCAGTATTTT. Its translation: CAWSGGWQGAKDTQYF. The chain joins TRBV30 to TRBJ2-3; 8 bases map to TRBD1. V gave up 3 bases and J gave up 5 bases; unmatched junction bases: 13. CDR3 length equals 16 residues. In germline, CDR1 is GTSNPN, CDR2 SVGIG (reference sequence).

This clonotype was counted at least ten times. The rearrangement joins TRBV28 to TRBJ2-7; perhaps TRBD1 as D (6 bases). The CDR3 covers 16 residues. Trimming removed 5 bases at V and 2 bases at J, with 19 bases between. Germline CDR1 is MDHEN and CDR2 is SYDVKM. This chain's CDR3 is CASSPRPSTGPYEQYF. Here the CDR3 DNA reads TGTGCCAGCAGTCCTCGCCCCTCCACAGGGCCCTACGAGCAGTACTTC. The whole variable domain, filled in from reference TRBV28 and TRBJ2-7, reads DVKVTQSSRYLVKRTGEKVFLECVQDMDHENMFWYRQDPGLGLRLIYFSYDVKMKEKGDIPEGYSVSREKKERFSLILESASTNQTSMYLCASSPRPSTGPYEQYFGPGTRLTVT.

The chain couples TRBV19 to TRBJ1-2, with TRBD1 as a possible D gene (6 bases). Germline lookup yields CDR1 LNHDA and CDR2 SQIVND (reference sequence). There are 13 residues in the CDR3. Trimming shortened V by 7 bases and J by 3 bases, and 12 bases separated the two germline ends. Written as DNA, the CDR3 is TGTGCCAGTAACCCACAGGGATACTATGGCTACACCTTC. Translating gives CASNPQGYYGYTF.

This clonotype has a handful of counts. This sequence joins TRBV5-4 and TRBJ1-2, with D unresolved. Germline V gene lookup returns CDR1 SGHNT and CDR2 YYREEE (reference sequence). V lost 5 bases and J 2 bases, leaving 13 bases between the germline ends. The CDR3 is made up of 14 amino acids. The CDR3 DNA is TGTGCCAGCAGTCCGGACCTGGGCAACTATGGCTACACCTTC. It codes for CASSPDLGNYGYTF.

This clonotype was picked up many times. The J gene is TRBJ2-7, the V gene TRBV28; D is tentatively TRBD1 or TRBD2 (7 bases each). V dropped 3 bases and J dropped 3 bases, with 15 bases sitting between them. The CDR3 loop spans 15 amino acids. Germline assignment: CDR1 MDHEN and CDR2 SYDVKM. CDR3 DNA: TGTGCCAGCAGTTTCCAGACAGGGAGGGGCTACGAGCAGTACTTC. It specifies CASSFQTGRGYEQYF. Full variable domain (rest looked up from reference TRBV28 and TRBJ2-7): DVKVTQSSRYLVKRTGEKVFLECVQDMDHENMFWYRQDPGLGLRLIYFSYDVKMKEKGDIPEGYSVSREKKERFSLILESASTNQTSMYLCASSFQTGRGYEQYFGPGTRLTVT.

The chain links TRBV20-1 to TRBJ1-1; no clear D gene. V dropped 3 bases and J dropped 4 bases, with 9 bases sitting between them. CDR3 length: 12 amino acids. Germline V CDR1 and CDR2: DFQATT, SNEGSKA (reference sequence). In DNA form, the CDR3 reads TGCAGTGCTAGCACCTGGGGCACTGAAGCTTTCTTT. Its protein product is CSASTWGTEAFF.

At least ten counts were recorded for this clonotype. The chain is built from TRBV6-1 and TRBJ1-2; the D gene is possibly TRBD1 (5 bases). The CDR3 extends over 14 amino acids. The V and J ends lost 6 bases and 3 bases respectively, with 14 bases between them. Per germline, CDR1 MNHNS and CDR2 SASEGT. CDR3: CASRVGTADYGYTF. CDR3 sequence (DNA): TGTGCCAGCAGGGTCGGGACGGCAGACTATGGCTACACCTTC.